This T cell receptor beta chain stems from a study of T cell responses to AZD1222 COVID-19 vaccine. Points from the study as a whole: Donors skewed white British and female; clonal diversity was possibly underestimated. Only a handful of AZD1222 recipients tested seropositive at baseline.

The data were produced by immunoSEQ multiplex PCR, yet TCRdb's version contains in-frame clones alone and is incomplete. The table lists around 120,000 clones, about 86% of them singletons. V gave up 3 bases and J gave up 3 bases; unmatched junction bases: 8. This CDR3 is built from 16 residues. Germline assignment: CDR1 KGHDR and CDR2 SFDVKD. This clone was detected a few times. Its antigen is currently unknown. The V and J genes are TRBV24-1 and TRBJ2-3, with 7 nucleotides matching TRBD1. The sequences come from peripheral blood, collected 28 days after the second AZD1222 dose. This TCR derives from an adult who received the AZD1222 COVID-19 vaccine. The DNA of the CDR3 is TGTGCCACCAGTGATACGGCCGGGACAGCAACAGATACGCAGTATTTT. Protein product: CATSDTAGTATDTQYF.